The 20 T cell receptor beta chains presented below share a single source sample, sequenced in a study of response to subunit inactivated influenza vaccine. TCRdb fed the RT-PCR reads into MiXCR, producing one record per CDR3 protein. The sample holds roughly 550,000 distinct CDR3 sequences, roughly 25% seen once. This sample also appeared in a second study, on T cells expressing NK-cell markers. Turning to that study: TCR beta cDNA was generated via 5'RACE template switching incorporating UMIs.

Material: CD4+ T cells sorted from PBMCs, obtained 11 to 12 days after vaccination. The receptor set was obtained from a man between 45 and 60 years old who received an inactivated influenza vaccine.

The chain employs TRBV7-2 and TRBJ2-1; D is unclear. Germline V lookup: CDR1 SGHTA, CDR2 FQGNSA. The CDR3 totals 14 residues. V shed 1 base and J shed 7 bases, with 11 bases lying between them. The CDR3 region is CASSLGDGVNEQFF. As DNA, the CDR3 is TGTGCCAGCAGCTTAGGGGATGGGGTTAATGAGCAGTTCTTC.

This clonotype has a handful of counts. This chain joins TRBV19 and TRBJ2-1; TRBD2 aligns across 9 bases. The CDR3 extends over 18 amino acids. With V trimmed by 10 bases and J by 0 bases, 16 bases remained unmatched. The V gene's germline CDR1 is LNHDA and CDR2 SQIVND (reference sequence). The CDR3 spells CATRDIPSGESSYNEQFF. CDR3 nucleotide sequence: TGTGCCACCCGAGACATTCCTAGCGGGGAAAGCTCCTACAATGAGCAGTTCTTC.

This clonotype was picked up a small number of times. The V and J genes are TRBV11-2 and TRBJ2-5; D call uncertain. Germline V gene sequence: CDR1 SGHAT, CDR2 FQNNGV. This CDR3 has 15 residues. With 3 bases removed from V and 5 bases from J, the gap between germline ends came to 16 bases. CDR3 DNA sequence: TGTGCCAGCAGCTTCCTTTCCTCCCGTCCGGAGACCCAGTACTTC. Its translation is CASSFLSSRPETQYF.

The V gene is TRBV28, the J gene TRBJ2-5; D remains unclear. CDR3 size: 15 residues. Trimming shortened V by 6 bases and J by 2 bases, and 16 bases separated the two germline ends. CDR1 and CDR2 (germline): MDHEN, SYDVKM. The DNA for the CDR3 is TGTGCCAGCAGCCCCCGGTTGTCAAGTCAAGAGACCCAGTACTTC. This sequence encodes CASSPRLSSQETQYF. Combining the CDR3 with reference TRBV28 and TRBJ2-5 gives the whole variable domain DVKVTQSSRYLVKRTGEKVFLECVQDMDHENMFWYRQDPGLGLRLIYFSYDVKMKEKGDIPEGYSVSREKKERFSLILESASTNQTSMYLCASSPRLSSQETQYFGPGTRLLVL.

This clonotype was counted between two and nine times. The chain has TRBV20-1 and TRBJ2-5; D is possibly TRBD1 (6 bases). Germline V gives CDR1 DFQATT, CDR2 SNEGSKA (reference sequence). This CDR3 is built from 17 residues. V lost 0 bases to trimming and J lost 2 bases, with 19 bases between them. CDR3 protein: CSARDLLATGLQETQYF. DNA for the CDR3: TGCAGTGCTAGAGATTTATTAGCTACAGGGTTGCAAGAGACCCAGTACTTC.

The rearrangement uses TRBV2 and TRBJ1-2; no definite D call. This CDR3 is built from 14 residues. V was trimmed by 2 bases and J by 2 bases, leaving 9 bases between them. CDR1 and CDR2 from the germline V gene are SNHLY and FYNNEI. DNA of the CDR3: TGTGCCAGCAGTGAAATACATCGGAACTATGGCTACACCTTC. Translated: CASSEIHRNYGYTF.

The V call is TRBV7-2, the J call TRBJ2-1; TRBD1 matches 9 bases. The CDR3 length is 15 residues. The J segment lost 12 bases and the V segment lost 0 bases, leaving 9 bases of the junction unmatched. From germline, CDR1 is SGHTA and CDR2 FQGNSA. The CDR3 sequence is CASSLASQGAWGQFF. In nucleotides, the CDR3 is TGTGCCAGCAGCTTAGCGTCACAGGGGGCATGGGGGCAGTTCTTC.

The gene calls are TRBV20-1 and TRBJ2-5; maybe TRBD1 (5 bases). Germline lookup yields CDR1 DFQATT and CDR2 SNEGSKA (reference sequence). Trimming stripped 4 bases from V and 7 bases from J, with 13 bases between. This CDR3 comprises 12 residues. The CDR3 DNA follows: TGCAGTGCTAACCCCAATCAGGGGACCCAGTACTTC. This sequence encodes CSANPNQGTQYF.

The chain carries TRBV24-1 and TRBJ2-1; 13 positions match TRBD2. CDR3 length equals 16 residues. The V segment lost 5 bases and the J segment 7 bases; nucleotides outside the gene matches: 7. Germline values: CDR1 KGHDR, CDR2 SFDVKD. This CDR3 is CATSGPLAGGPNEQFF. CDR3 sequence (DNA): TGTGCCACCAGTGGCCCACTAGCGGGAGGGCCTAATGAGCAGTTCTTC.

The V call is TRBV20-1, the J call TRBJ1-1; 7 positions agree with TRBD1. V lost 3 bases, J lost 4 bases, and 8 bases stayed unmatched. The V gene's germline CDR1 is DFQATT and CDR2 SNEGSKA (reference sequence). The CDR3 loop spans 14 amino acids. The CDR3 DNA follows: TGCAGTGCTAGGAGACAGGGATCTGCCACTGAAGCTTTCTTT. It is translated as CSARRQGSATEAFF.

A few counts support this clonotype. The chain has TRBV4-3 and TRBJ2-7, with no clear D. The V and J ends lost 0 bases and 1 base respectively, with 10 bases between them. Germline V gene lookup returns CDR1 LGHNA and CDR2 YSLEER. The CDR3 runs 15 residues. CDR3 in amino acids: CASSQDFRGSYEQYF. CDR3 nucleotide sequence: TGCGCCAGCAGCCAAGATTTTAGAGGTTCCTACGAGCAGTACTTC.

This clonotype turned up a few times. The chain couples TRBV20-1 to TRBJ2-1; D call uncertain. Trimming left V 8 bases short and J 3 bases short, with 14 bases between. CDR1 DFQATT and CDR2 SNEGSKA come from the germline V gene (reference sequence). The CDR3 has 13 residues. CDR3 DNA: TGCAGTATGCACCGGGCTGACTACAATGAGCAGTTCTTC. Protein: CSMHRADYNEQFF.

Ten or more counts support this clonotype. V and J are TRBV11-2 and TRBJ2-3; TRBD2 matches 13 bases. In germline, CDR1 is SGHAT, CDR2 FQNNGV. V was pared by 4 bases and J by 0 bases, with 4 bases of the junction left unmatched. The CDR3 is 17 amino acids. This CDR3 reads CASSSGTSGTSTDTQYF. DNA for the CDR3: TGTGCCAGCAGCTCCGGGACTAGCGGGACTAGCACAGATACGCAGTATTTT. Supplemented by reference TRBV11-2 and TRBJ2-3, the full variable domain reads EAGVAQSPRYKIIEKRQSVAFWCNPISGHATLYWYQQILGQGPKLLIQFQNNGVVDDSQLPKDRFSAERLKGVDSTLKIQPAKLEDSAVYLCASSSGTSGTSTDTQYFGPGTRLTVL.

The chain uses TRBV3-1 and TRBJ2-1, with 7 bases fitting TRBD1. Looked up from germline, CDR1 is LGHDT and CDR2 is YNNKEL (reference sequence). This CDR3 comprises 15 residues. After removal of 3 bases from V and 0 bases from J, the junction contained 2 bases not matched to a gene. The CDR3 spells CASSQTGLSYNEQFF. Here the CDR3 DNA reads TGTGCCAGCAGCCAGACAGGGCTCTCCTACAATGAGCAGTTCTTC.

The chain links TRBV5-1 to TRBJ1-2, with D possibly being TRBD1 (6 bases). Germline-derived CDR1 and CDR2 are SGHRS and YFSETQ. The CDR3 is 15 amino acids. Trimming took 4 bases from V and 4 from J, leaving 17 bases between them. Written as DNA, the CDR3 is TGCGCCAGCAGCCCGGGGTCAGGGGCGAGCTATGGCTACACCTTC. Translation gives CASSPGSGASYGYTF.

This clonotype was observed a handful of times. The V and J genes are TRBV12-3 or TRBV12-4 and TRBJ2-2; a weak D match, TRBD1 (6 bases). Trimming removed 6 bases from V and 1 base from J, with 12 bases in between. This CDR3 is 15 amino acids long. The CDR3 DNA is TGTGCCAGCAGGGAACTGACAGGGAACACCGGGGAGCTGTTTTTT. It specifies CASRELTGNTGELFF.

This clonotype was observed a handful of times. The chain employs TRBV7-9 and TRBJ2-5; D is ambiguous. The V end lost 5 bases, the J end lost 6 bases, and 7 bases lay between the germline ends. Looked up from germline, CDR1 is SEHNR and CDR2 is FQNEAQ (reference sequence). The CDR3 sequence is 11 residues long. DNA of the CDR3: TGTGCCAGCAGCGGTGAGAAGACCCAGTACTTC. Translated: CASSGEKTQYF.

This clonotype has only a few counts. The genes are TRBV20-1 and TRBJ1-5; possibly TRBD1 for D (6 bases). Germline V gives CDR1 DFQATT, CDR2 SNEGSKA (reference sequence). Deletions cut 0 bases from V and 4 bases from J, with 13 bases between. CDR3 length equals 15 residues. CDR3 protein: CSAREGGRVNQPQHF. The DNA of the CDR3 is TGCAGTGCTAGAGAAGGGGGACGAGTAAATCAGCCCCAGCATTTT.

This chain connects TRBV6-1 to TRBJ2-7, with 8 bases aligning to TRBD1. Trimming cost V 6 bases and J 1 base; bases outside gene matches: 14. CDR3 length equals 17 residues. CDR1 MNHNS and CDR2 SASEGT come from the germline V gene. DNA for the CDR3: TGTGCCAGCAGAGCTATACCGGGACAGGTTACATCCTACGAGCAGTACTTC. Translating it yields CASRAIPGQVTSYEQYF.

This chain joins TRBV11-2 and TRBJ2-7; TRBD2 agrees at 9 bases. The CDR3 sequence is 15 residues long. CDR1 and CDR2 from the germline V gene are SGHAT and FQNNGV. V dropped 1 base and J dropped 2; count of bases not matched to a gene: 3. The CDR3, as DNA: TGTGCCAGCAGCTTAGGGACTAGCGAAACCTACGAGCAGTACTTC. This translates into CASSLGTSETYEQYF.